This T cell receptor (beta chain) was captured in a study of cytomegalovirus exposure and HLA in healthy donors. The overall study: Earlier findings included nearly 120 million unique TCR beta sequences obtained from 150 million to 200 million T cells.

This clone has just a few counts. The primer mix had 60 Vbeta and 13 Jbeta primers. Clones were read by immunoSEQ multiplex PCR, and TCRdb kept only the in-frame ones, dropping some. The sample consists of roughly 150,000 clones, approximately 80% of them appearing once. This clonotype originated in a boy younger than 10 in good health and CMV-seronegative. Specimen: PBMCs.

The CDR3 here is CASSLLFLGASAQETQYF. The CDR3, as DNA: TGTGCCAGCAGTTTATTATTTCTAGGGGCTAGCGCTCAAGAGACCCAGTACTTC. J is TRBJ2-5 and V is TRBV27; possibly TRBD2 for D (6 bases). The V and J ends lost 1 base and 2 bases respectively, with 20 bases between them. Germline-derived CDR1 and CDR2 are MNHEY and SMNVEV (reference sequence). The length of the CDR3 is 18 residues.